The sequence of this T cell receptor (beta chain) was determined in a study of blood T cell repertoires in COVID-19 (dated by TCRdb to the early 2020s). With regard to the full study: Samples covering the acute and convalescent phases of COVID-19 were provided by collaborators in the United States, Italy and Spain. The material from the prospective study consisted of cDNA or gDNA derived from T cells, B-cell-depleted T cells, or PBMCs. Subjects who had been exposed to COVID-19, were actively infected with it, or had recovered from it provided the deeply sampled blood TCRbeta repertoires that made up the dataset. The repertoires were released in a freely available public database meant as a resource for research on the immune response to SARS-CoV-2. The samples were drawn from two sources: the first 160 participants of the ongoing ImmuneRACE study, and 1,200 or so subjects contributed by 6 global collaborators. A de-identified subject ID, COVID-19 status, age in years and sex were almost always included in the sample metadata. Where available, HLA class I and class II types were obtained from metadata supplied by the sample provider rather than from assay-based typing. On the study overall, not on this receptor specifically: How much clinical and demographic metadata was included differed by source and by participant, and the metadata was provided uncurated.

The immunoSEQ Assay, a bias-controlled multiplex PCR, was used to amplify TCRbeta CDR3 regions from genomic DNA. As for the original processing: Within the assay, amplification of reference gene primers was used to estimate how many nucleated cells each sample contained. To quantify the absolute abundance of each unique TCRbeta CDR3 rearrangement, sequence reads were collapsed and filtered. For each sample, productive Simpson clonality was calculated as the square root of Simpson's diversity index across productive rearrangements. As stored in TCRdb, this immuneACCESS dataset retains in-frame rearrangements with V and J assigned. A fraction of the clones does not appear; measured against another copy, unresolved V genes explain less than half of the discrepancy, and the remainder lacks a known reason. V and J calls plus clone size are reproduced from that table; the DNA served to infer D and trimming. Recorded for this sample are some 150,000 clones; 85% of them occurred a single time. The ten largest clones represent roughly 2.5% of the sample.

For this clone: Its binding antigen is unknown. Per-base quality was not reported, and no clone a single base away is much larger than it.

Including cysteine and phenylalanine, the CDR3 has 14 amino acids. The entry retains the CDR3 DNA only, 42 bases that are in frame from base 1. Cut back by 6 bases and 5 bases, the V and J ends lie 14 bases apart. The germline V gene specifies MDHEN as CDR1 and SYDVKM as CDR2. The collaborating institutions used their own protocols to collect whole blood in K2EDTA tubes. For TCRbeta analysis, collaborators shipped samples as frozen whole blood, isolated PBMCs, or DNA extracted from either of those sample types. Sequencing was carried out using peripheral blood. This chain joins TRBV28 to TRBJ2-1; the D gene is perhaps TRBD1, from 6 matching bases. The origin of this receptor is a human donor with acute or convalescent COVID-19. The donor label of this sample is uncertain. The encoded CDR3 is CASRNRALDNEQFF. The sequenced DNA: TGTGCCAGCAGGAACAGGGCCCTAGACAATGAGCAGTTCTTC.